This TCR beta chain was recovered during a study of T cell responses to AZD1222 COVID-19 vaccine. The CDR3 is 13 amino acids. Germline-derived CDR1 and CDR2 are SGDLS and YYNGEE. Trimming removed 7 bases from V and 7 bases from J, with 18 bases in between. As regards this clone: Its antigen is unidentified.

Study results and caveats: With two AZD1222 doses given, Spike-specific TCR breadth and depth both rose. At baseline, seropositivity was found in only six or seven AZD1222 recipients. Across spike, vaccine-associated CD4 TCRs were found, dominant at 160-218 and 743-854.

Using immunoSEQ multiplex PCR, the repertoire was profiled, and TCRdb retains in-frame clones only, with some absent. This table holds 70,000 to 90,000 clones, about nine tenths found once. The chain recombines TRBV9 with TRBJ2-7; D may correspond to TRBD1 or TRBD2 (5 bases each). The clonotype comes from an adult in good health. This specimen was peripheral blood, taken on day 0 of AZD1222 vaccination. The CDR3 protein is CASGALGSGEQYF. CDR3 in DNA: TGTGCCAGCGGGGCGCTAGGATCGGGGGAGCAGTACTTC.